This T cell receptor (beta chain) derives from a study of T cells in Graves' hyperthyroidism and ophthalmopathy. In germline, CDR1 is SGHVS, CDR2 FQNEAQ. The CDR3 consists of 16 residues. V lost 5 bases, J lost 5 bases, and 8 bases stayed unmatched. This clonotype was observed a few times. Its cognate antigen is unknown. Amplification of TCR beta CDR3 regions used RNA as the template. First-round RT-PCR targeting the TCR CDR3 was performed with the HTBI primer set. One entry per CDR3 protein results from TCRdb running MiXCR on the multiplex PCR reads. The repertoire holds about 350,000 distinct CDR3 sequences, with about 15% as singletons. Study findings and constraints: From stable hyperthyroidism, ophthalmopathy was separated by a 13 V-J model.

Orbital computed tomography, thyroid ultrasound, serum thyroxine and TRAb, and clinical symptoms together informed the diagnoses. Source material: blood. The sequence came from a woman aged 55 to 70 with Graves' ophthalmopathy. V usage is TRBV7-8 and J usage is TRBJ2-3; 12 bases line up with TRBD2. CDR3 sequence reads: CASSTASGRARDTQYF. CDR3 in DNA: TGTGCCAGCAGCACCGCTAGCGGGAGGGCCCGAGATACGCAGTATTTT.